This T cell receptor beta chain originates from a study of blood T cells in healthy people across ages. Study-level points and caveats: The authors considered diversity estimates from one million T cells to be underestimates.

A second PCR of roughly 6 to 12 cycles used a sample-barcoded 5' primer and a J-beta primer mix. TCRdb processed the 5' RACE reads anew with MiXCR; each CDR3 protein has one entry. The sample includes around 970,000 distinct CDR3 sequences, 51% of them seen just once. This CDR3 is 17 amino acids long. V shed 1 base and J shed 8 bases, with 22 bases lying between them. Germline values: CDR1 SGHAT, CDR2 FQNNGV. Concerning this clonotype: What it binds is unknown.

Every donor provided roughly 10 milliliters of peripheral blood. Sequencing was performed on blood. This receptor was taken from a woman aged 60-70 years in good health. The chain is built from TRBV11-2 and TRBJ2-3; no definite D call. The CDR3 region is CASSLVSSSVGVGTQYF. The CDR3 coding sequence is TGTGCCAGCAGCTTAGTGAGTTCCAGTGTTGGTGTAGGTACGCAGTATTTT. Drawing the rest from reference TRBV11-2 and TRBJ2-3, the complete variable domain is EAGVAQSPRYKIIEKRQSVAFWCNPISGHATLYWYQQILGQGPKLLIQFQNNGVVDDSQLPKDRFSAERLKGVDSTLKIQPAKLEDSAVYLCASSLVSSSVGVGTQYFGPGTRLTVL.